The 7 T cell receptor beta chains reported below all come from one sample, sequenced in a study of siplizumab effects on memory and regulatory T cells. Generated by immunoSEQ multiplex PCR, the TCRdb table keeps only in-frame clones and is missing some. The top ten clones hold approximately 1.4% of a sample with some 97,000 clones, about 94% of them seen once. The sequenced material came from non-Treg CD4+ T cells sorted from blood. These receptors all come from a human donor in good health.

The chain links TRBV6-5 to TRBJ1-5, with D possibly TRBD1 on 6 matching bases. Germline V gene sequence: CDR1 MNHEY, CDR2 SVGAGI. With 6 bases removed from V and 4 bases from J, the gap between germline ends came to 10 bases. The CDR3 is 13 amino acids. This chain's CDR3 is CASSSGDNQPQHF. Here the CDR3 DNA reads TGTGCCAGCAGCTCAGGGGATAATCAGCCCCAGCATTTT.

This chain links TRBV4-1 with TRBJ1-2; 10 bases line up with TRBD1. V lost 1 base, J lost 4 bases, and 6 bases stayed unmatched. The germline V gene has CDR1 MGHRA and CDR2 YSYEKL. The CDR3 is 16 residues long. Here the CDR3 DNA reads TGCGCCAGCAGCCAAGTCGGGACAGGGGAGTCCTATGGCTACACCTTC. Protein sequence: CASSQVGTGESYGYTF.

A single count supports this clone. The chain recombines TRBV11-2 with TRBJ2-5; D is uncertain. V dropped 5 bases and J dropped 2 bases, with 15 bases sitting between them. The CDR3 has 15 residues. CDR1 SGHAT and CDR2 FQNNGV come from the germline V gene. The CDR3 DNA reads TGTGCCAGCAGCAAGCCCTTAGGCAGGCAAGAGACCCAGTACTTC. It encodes CASSKPLGRQETQYF.

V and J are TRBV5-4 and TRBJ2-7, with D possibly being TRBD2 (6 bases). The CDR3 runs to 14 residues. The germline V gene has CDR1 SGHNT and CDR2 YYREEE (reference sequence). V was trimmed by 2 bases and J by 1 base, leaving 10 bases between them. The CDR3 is CASSLAGASYEQYF. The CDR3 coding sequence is TGTGCCAGCAGCTTAGCGGGTGCTTCCTACGAGCAGTACTTC.

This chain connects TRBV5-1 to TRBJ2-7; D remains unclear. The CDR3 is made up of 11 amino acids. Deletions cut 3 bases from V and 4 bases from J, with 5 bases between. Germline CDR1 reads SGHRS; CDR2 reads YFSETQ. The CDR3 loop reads CASSSGYEQYF. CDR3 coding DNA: TGCGCCAGCAGCTCCGGGTACGAGCAGTACTTC.

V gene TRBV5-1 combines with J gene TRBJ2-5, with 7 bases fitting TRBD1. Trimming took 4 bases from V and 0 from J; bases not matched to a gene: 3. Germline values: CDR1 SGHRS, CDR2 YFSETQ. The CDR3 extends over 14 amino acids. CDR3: CASSRDSNQETQYF. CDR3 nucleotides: TGCGCCAGCAGCAGGGACAGTAACCAAGAGACCCAGTACTTC.

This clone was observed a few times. In DNA, the CDR3 is TGCGCCAGCAGCTTGGTTGGGACAGGGGTCGGCTACACCTTC. Translation gives CASSLVGTGVGYTF. This chain joins TRBV5-1 and TRBJ1-2, with 10 bases that match TRBD1. Germline lookup yields CDR1 SGHRS and CDR2 YFSETQ. Trimming at V came to 0 bases and at J to 8 bases, leaving 4 bases not matched to a gene. This CDR3 is built from 14 residues.